Given below is one TCR beta chain in context. Its antigen remains unidentified. The source of the sample is a study of post-analysis software for immune sequencing data. Looking at the study overall: The courses of disease that were included comprised relapsing-remitting, secondary progressive and progressive-relapsing multiple sclerosis.

Unique molecular identifiers featured in each of the TCR beta cDNA libraries. Researchers reported roughly 0.5 million cDNA molecules coming from approximately 0.91 to 9.4 million T cells. TCRdb re-called the PCR reads through MiXCR, storing one row per CDR3 protein. The sample shows more than 500,000 distinct CDR3 sequences, 34% of them seen only once. Study-wide points: Clustering by F measure revealed strong co-clustering among samples prepared together in one batch. Comparison with controls showed significantly lower normalized Chao1 diversity in multiple sclerosis patients.

This receptor was taken from a girl aged 2-17 years with multiple sclerosis. Sequenced: blood.

CDR3 nucleotides: TGCAGTGCTTGGAGCTCCTACGAGCAGTACTTC. It codes for CSAWSSYEQYF. The rearrangement links TRBV20-1 to TRBJ2-7; no firm D call. The CDR3 consists of 11 residues. V lost 5 bases to trimming and J lost 0 bases, with 5 bases between them. Looked up from germline, CDR1 is DFQATT and CDR2 is SNEGSKA (reference sequence).